This T cell receptor (beta chain) derives from a study of T cell clusters in autoimmune cytopenias. The CDR3 spans 14 residues. Per the germline V gene, CDR1 is KGHSH and CDR2 is LQKENI. One tube held mixed TRB-A and TRB-B primer pools for touch-down PCR. After re-calling the multiplex PCR reads, TCRdb lists one entry per CDR3 protein, DNA absent. Here the sample table reports some 14,000 distinct CDR3 sequences. TRB was amplified from 250 ng of peripheral blood genomic DNA per sample. The rearrangement uses TRBV18 and TRBJ2-7; the D call from TCRdb, TRBD1, cannot be confirmed without DNA. Sequencing was performed on peripheral blood. The source of this sequence is a human donor with an autoimmune cytopenia or autoimmune hepatitis (not recorded which). CDR3: CASSETGSRNEQYF.